This T cell receptor beta chain was sequenced in a study of siplizumab effects on memory and regulatory T cells. Note on this clone: Its target is not known.

Findings and limits, study-wide: Assignment to unstimulated subsets succeeded for only a minor fraction of the alloreactive clones. The study did not confirm that proliferating Tregs from siplizumab cultures were suppressive.

CDR3 length: 13 residues. The V and J ends lost 7 bases and 5 bases respectively, with 14 bases between them. CDR1 SNHLY and CDR2 FYNNEI come from the germline V gene. Method: immunoSEQ multiplex PCR; TCRdb's copy keeps in-frame clones and lacks some. The table shows under 95,000 clones, with approximately 95% occurring only once. The receptor was derived from a human donor in good health. The sequenced sample consisted of non-Treg CD4+ T cells sorted from blood. The chain has TRBV2 and TRBJ1-1; no firm D call. The CDR3 DNA reads TGTGCCAGCACGGAGGACCGAAGGACTGAAGCTTTCTTT. This sequence encodes CASTEDRRTEAFF.